This T cell receptor (beta chain) was observed in a study of yellow fever vaccine responses in identical twins. Trimming left V 0 bases short and J 4 bases short, with 7 bases between. CDR1 is LGHNA and CDR2 is YSLEER in the germline V gene. The CDR3 contains 13 residues. Study-wide findings and caveats: In identical twins, vaccine T cell responses appeared partly shared and partly individual.

This clonotype qualifies as large (0.1 to 1%). The antigen remains unidentified. TCRdb re-called the RT-PCR reads with MiXCR, one entry per CDR3 protein. The table includes around 1,500 distinct CDR3 sequences, roughly four fifths detected once. Source: T cells from blood (PBMCs), unsorted or a sorted subset (not recorded which), taken before or after yellow fever vaccination (not recorded which). The chain uses TRBV4-3 and TRBJ2-7; D remains ambiguous. The source of this sequence is a female donor who received the yellow fever vaccine. CDR3 DNA sequence: TGCGCCAGCAGCCAAGAGGCGGAGTACGAGCAGTACTTC. It codes for CASSQEAEYEQYF.